This T cell receptor beta chain was profiled in a study of beta chain features in type 1 diabetes. General study results and limits: In the patient group, naive, central memory and Treg TCRB repertoires seemed more alike than in the healthy donor group. When Type 1 diabetes patients were examined, their TCRB CDR3s proved moderately but significantly shorter in all four CD4+ subsets.

Sorting of CD4+ naive, central memory, regulatory and stem cell-like memory cells was performed via CD45RO/CCR7/CD25/CD127/CD95/CD27. In the case of this clone: What it recognizes is unknown.

V shed 0 bases and J shed 1 base, with 12 bases lying between them. The germline V gene has CDR1 KGHSH and CDR2 LQKENI. CDR3 length equals 16 residues. What was sequenced were expressed TCRB transcripts, since all of the isolated RNA had been reverse transcribed. Sequencing of naive, central memory and regulatory T cell samples gave an average of about 3.9 million reads. Assay used: immunoSEQ multiplex PCR; TCRdb lists only in-frame clones, some missing. The sample shows over 500,000 clones, roughly a sixth of them seen only once. The TCR originated in a man aged 18 to 29 in good health. Sequencing was carried out using naive CD4+ T cells from blood. The rearrangement links TRBV18 to TRBJ1-1, with D perhaps TRBD1 (5 bases). CDR3 loop: CASSPPGGRENTEAFF. As DNA, the CDR3 is TGTGCCAGCTCACCACCGGGAGGCAGGGAGAACACTGAAGCTTTCTTT.